This T cell receptor (beta chain) was identified during a study of cytomegalovirus exposure and HLA in healthy donors. Study-level points and caveats: Follow-up analysis seemed to connect common viral pathogens with several of the most significant clusters identified.

Germline CDR1 is SGHRS and CDR2 is YFSETQ. V was pared by 0 bases and J by 5 bases, with 7 bases of the junction left unmatched. The CDR3 consists of 16 residues. As for this clone: The antigen remains unidentified.

Use of 60 Vbeta and 13 Jbeta primers characterized the PCR. Libraries were prepared by immunoSEQ multiplex PCR; TCRdb keeps only in-frame clonotypes and omits some of them. The table records roughly 150,000 clones, nearly 70% of them present only once. This rearrangement joins TRBV5-1 to TRBJ2-5, with TRBD2 identical over 10 bases. The material sequenced was PBMCs. The receptor's source is a man aged 25-45 years in good health and CMV-seropositive. The CDR3: CASSLASSGSWETQYF. CDR3 nucleotide sequence: TGCGCCAGCAGCTTGGCGTCTAGCGGGAGTTGGGAGACCCAGTACTTC.